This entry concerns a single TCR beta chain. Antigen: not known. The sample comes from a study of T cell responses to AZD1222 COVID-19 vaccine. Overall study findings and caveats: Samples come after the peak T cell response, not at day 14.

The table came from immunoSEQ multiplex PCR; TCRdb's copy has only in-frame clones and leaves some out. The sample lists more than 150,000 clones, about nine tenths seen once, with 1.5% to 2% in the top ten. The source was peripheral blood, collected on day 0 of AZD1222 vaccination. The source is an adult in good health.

For the CDR3, the DNA is TGTGCCAGCAGCACTACGGGTTTCTATGGCTACACCTTC. Amino acids: CASSTTGFYGYTF. The V gene is TRBV9, the J gene TRBJ1-2; D is unresolved. The V and J ends lost 4 bases and 4 bases respectively, with 11 bases between them. The germline gives CDR1 SGDLS, CDR2 YYNGEE. The CDR3 consists of 13 residues.